Detailed here is one T cell receptor beta chain. Recruits, aged about 18 to 89 years, lived in around 24 US areas. In assigning cohorts, the study relied on participant-reported clinical history. Among Cohort 3 donors, those recovered had two negative PCRs, clearance, or symptom resolution. The data belong to a study of blood T cell repertoires in COVID-19. Study summary: PBMCs, B-cell-depleted T cells, or T cells were the source of the cDNA or gDNA that made up the material.

TCRdb keeps only in-frame clones here, not all; method: immunoSEQ multiplex PCR. The sample carries some 300,000 clones, 75% to 90% recorded once. V dropped 4 bases and J dropped 4; count of bases not matched to a gene: 6. This CDR3 contains 14 residues. The germline gives CDR1 MGHRA, CDR2 YSYEKL. The sample was PBMCs or T cells enriched from blood (not recorded which). This sequence joins TRBV4-1 and TRBJ2-7; 8 bases are a match to TRBD1. This receptor was taken from a woman in her thirties or forties who had recovered from COVID-19. In DNA, the CDR3 is TGCGCCAGCAGCCTCGACAGGGGTCGGTACGAGCAGTACTTC. Its translation: CASSLDRGRYEQYF.